This T cell receptor (beta chain) was identified during a study of blood T cell repertoires in COVID-19. The ends were cut back, 7 bases at V and 2 bases at J, with 12 bases in the middle. In germline, CDR1 is MNHEY, CDR2 SVGAGI. The CDR3 is 13 amino acids. How the authors handled the data: For nucleated cells, counts were estimated from reference gene primer amplification. Sequencing used immunoSEQ multiplex PCR; TCRdb keeps in-frame clones, though not all of them. The V and J calls and clone size are taken from that table; D and trimming were inferred from the DNA. The sample lists fewer than 350,000 clones; roughly nine tenths were seen once.

The J gene is TRBJ2-7, the V gene TRBV6-5; a possible D gene is TRBD1 (6 bases). The sequence was obtained from a woman in her twenties or thirties with COVID-19, enrolled during active disease. The sequenced material came from peripheral blood. CDR3 region: CASIRQGTYEQYF. CDR3 DNA sequence: TGTGCCAGCATCCGGCAGGGGACCTACGAGCAGTACTTC.